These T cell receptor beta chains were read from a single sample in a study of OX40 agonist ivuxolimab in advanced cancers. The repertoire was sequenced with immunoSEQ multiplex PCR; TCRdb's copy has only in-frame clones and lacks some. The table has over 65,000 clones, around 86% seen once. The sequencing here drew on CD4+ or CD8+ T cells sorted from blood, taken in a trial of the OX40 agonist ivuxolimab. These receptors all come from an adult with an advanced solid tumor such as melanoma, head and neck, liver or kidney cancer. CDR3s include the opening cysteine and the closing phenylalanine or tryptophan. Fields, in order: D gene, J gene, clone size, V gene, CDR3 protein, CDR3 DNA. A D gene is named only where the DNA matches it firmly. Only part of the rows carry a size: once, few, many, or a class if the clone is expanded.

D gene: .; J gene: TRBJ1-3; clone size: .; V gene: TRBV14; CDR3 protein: CASSPLFDGNTIYF; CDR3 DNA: TGTGCCAGCAGCCCTCTTTTTGATGGAAACACCATATATTTT
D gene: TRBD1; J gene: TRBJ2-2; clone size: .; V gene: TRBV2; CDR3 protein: CASKGQGANTGELFF; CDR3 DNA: TGTGCCAGCAAAGGACAGGGAGCGAACACCGGGGAGCTGTTTTTT
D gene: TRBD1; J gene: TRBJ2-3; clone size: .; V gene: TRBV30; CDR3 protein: CAWRGDRGTDTQYF; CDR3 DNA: TGTGCCTGGAGGGGGGACAGGGGCACAGATACGCAGTATTTT
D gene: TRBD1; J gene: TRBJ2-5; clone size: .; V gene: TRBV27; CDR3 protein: CASTQQGQGGETQYF; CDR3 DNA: TGTGCCAGCACTCAACAGGGACAGGGAGGGGAGACCCAGTACTTC
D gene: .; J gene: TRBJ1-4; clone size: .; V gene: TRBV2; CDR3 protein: CASSDWGRGEKLFF; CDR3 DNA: TGTGCCAGCAGTGACTGGGGGCGAGGTGAAAAACTGTTTTTT
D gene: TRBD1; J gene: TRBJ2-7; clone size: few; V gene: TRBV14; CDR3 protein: CASSRNTGVHYEQYF; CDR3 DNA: TGTGCCAGCAGCCGAAACACAGGGGTACACTACGAGCAGTACTTC
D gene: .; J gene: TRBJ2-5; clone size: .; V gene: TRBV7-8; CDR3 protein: CASSSQGTSQETQYF; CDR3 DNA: TGTGCCAGCAGCTCACAGGGGACTTCACAAGAGACCCAGTACTTC
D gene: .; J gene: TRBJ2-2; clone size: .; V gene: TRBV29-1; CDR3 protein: CSGMGGGELFF; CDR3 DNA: TGCAGCGGGATGGGGGGAGGGGAGCTGTTTTTT
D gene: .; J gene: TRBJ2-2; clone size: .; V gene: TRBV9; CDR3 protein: CASSVVVEGTGELFF; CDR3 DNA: TGTGCCAGCAGCGTAGTTGTCGAGGGGACCGGGGAGCTGTTTTTT
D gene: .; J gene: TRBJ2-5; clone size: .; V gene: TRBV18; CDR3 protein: CASSPKGETQYF; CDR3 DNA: TGTGCCAGCTCACCGAAAGGCGAGACCCAGTACTTC
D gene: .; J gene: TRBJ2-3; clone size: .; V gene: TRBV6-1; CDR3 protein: CASSESLPAPDTQYF; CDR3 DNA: TGTGCCAGCAGTGAATCCTTACCGGCCCCCGACACGCAGTATTTT
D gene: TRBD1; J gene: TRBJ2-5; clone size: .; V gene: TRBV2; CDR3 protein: CASSHRGTQYF; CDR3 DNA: TGTGCCAGTTCACACAGGGGGACCCAGTACTTC
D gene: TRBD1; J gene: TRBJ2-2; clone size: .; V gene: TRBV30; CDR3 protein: CAWRRTGGTGELFF; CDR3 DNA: TGTGCCTGGAGGAGAACAGGGGGCACCGGGGAGCTGTTTTTT